This is a list of T cell receptor beta chains from one sample in a study of T cells after posttransplantation cyclophosphamide. The repertoire was sequenced with immunoSEQ multiplex PCR; TCRdb's copy has only in-frame clones and lacks some. The data show 15,000 to 20,000 clones, roughly 84% seen once. The sequencing used PBMCs, collected after an allogeneic stem cell transplant with a calcineurin inhibitor and methotrexate. These receptors all come from a male patient between 50 and 60 years old who received an allogeneic stem cell transplant from an unrelated donor, was CMV-positive, and had chronic GVHD only. Some T cells may be transferred from the graft donor. The CDR3 runs from the conserved cysteine through the conserved F or W. The D gene is left open where the match is weak. Expanded clones get a size class; other rows say once, few or many, or leave the size out.

CDR3 length	V gene	D gene	J gene	clone size	CDR3 DNA	CDR3 protein
12	TRBV19	TRBD2	TRBJ2-7	NA	TGTGCCAGCTCCCCGGGGGGCTACGAGCAGTACTTC	CASSPGGYEQYF
15	TRBV5-1	NA	TRBJ1-1	once	TGCGCCAGCAGCTCCGAATTCGATCAGGACACTGAAGCTTTCTTT	CASSSEFDQDTEAFF
16	TRBV5-8	NA	TRBJ2-7	once	TGTGCCAGCAGCTCTCTCGGGGGACTGGGGGAGTACGAGCAGTACTTC	CASSSLGGLGEYEQYF
14	TRBV11-3	NA	TRBJ1-2	NA	TGTGCCAGCAGCTCGGGGGGGGAAAGCGGGGGCTACACCTTC	CASSSGGESGGYTF
15	TRBV7-2	TRBD1	TRBJ2-3	NA	TGTGCCAGCAGCTTAGATGGACAGGGTAGGGATACGCAGTATTTT	CASSLDGQGRDTQYF
16	TRBV7-3	TRBD2	TRBJ2-1	NA	TGTGCCAGCAGCTCCTTAGCGGGGAGCTCCTACAATGAGCAGTTCTTC	CASSSLAGSSYNEQFF
16	TRBV12-5	TRBD2	TRBJ2-1	NA	TGTGCTAGTGGTTTGGTACCCAGCGGGGGGGCAGGTGAGCAGTTCTTC	CASGLVPSGGAGEQFF
17	TRBV5-6	TRBD2	TRBJ2-3	NA	TGTGCCAGCAGCCCGGAGGGACTAGCGGGGGGCACAGATACGCAGTATTTT	CASSPEGLAGGTDTQYF
16	TRBV7-8	TRBD1	TRBJ2-7	NA	TGTGCCAGCAGCTTCGGTCCTGTGACAGGGGGTTACGAGCAGTACTTC	CASSFGPVTGGYEQYF
16	TRBV28	NA	TRBJ2-7	NA	TGTGCCAGCAGTTCCGACTGGCAGGGGGGTCGCTACGAGCAGTACTTC	CASSSDWQGGRYEQYF
15	TRBV7-2	NA	TRBJ2-1	NA	TGTGCCAGCAGCTTAGGCGGGGTAGCCTACAATGAGCAGTTCTTC	CASSLGGVAYNEQFF
13	TRBV27	NA	TRBJ1-1	NA	TGTGCCAGCAGCCTCCGAGGGAACACTGAAGCTTTCTTT	CASSLRGNTEAFF
14	TRBV4-1	NA	TRBJ2-2	NA	TGCGCCAGCAGCGCCGGACAGAACACCGGGGAGCTGTTTTTT	CASSAGQNTGELFF
14	TRBV15	NA	TRBJ2-2	NA	TGTGCCACCAGCGGTCGGTGGGCCACCGGGGAGCTGTTTTTT	CATSGRWATGELFF
16	TRBV9	NA	TRBJ1-2	NA	TGTGCCAGCAGCGTCTCTCGGACAGATGATTACTATGGCTACACCTTC	CASSVSRTDDYYGYTF
12	TRBV5-4	NA	TRBJ2-5	NA	TGTGCCAGCAGCTTGGGGCTGGAGACCCAGTACTTC	CASSLGLETQYF
15	TRBV2	TRBD2	TRBJ2-2	NA	TGTGCCAGCAGTGGTAGCGGGGGGTCGGCCGGGGAGCTGTTTTTT	CASSGSGGSAGELFF
18	TRBV25-1	TRBD2	TRBJ2-1	NA	TGTGCCAGCAGTGAGCATAGGAGAAGCGGGGGGGACTACAATGAGCAGTTCTTC	CASSEHRRSGGDYNEQFF
16	TRBV14	TRBD2	TRBJ2-1	NA	TGTGCCAGCAGCCACCCACTGGGCGGGGGTAACAATGAGCAGTTCTTC	CASSHPLGGGNNEQFF
13	TRBV27	NA	TRBJ1-2	NA	TGTGCCAGCCATCCGACAGGAAGCTATGGCTACACCTTC	CASHPTGSYGYTF
15	TRBV5-1	TRBD2	TRBJ2-1	NA	TGCGCCAGCACCCCGGGACTAGCGGGAGGCAATGAGCAGTTCTTC	CASTPGLAGGNEQFF
18	TRBV12-5	TRBD2	TRBJ2-2	NA	TGTGCTAGTGGTTTGGTTCTAGCGGGGCCGAGGGGGACCGGGGAGCTGTTTTTT	CASGLVLAGPRGTGELFF
15	TRBV6-5	TRBD1	TRBJ1-1	NA	TGTGCCAGCAGCCCCCAGGGACAGCCGAACACTGAAGCTTTCTTT	CASSPQGQPNTEAFF
11	TRBV5-1	NA	TRBJ2-5	NA	TGCGCCAGCAGCTTCCGGGAGACCCAGTACTTC	CASSFRETQYF
17	TRBV15	NA	TRBJ1-5	NA	TGTGCCACCAGCAGAGATTTTGGCTTGGGGGGGTCTCAGCCCCAGCATTTT	CATSRDFGLGGSQPQHF
16	TRBV2	TRBD2	TRBJ2-1	NA	TGTGCCAGCAAAAGCGGGGGGGCGTTGTCCTACAATGAGCAGTTCTTC	CASKSGGALSYNEQFF
15	TRBV4-1	TRBD1	TRBJ1-1	NA	TGCGCCAGCAGCCAAGGGGAGACAGGGGCCACTGAAGCTTTCTTT	CASSQGETGATEAFF
17	TRBV7-2	TRBD2	TRBJ2-2	NA	TGTGCCAGCAGCTTACTTTTGACTAGCGGATTGACCGGGGAGCTGTTTTTT	CASSLLLTSGLTGELFF
15	TRBV29-1	NA	TRBJ1-3	NA	TGCAGCGTTGCTTGGCAGTTTGACTCTGGAAACACCATATATTTT	CSVAWQFDSGNTIYF
14	TRBV2	NA	TRBJ1-3	NA	TGTGCCAGCGGTACAGGGCTCTCTGGAAACACCATATATTTT	CASGTGLSGNTIYF
16	TRBV6-5	TRBD2	TRBJ2-3	NA	TGTGCCAGCAGTTACTCGGCGGGGACTAGCGCAGATACGCAGTATTTT	CASSYSAGTSADTQYF
13	TRBV19	TRBD1	TRBJ2-7	NA	TGTGCCAGTAGTTCAACAGGGGGATACGAGCAGTACTTC	CASSSTGGYEQYF
15	TRBV19	NA	TRBJ1-2	NA	TGTGCCAGTAGTATTGCAAAGTCTGGGGCTCATGGCTACACCTTC	CASSIAKSGAHGYTF
15	TRBV27	TRBD1	TRBJ1-1	NA	TGTGCCAGCAGTTCGGGACAGGGGGCTTTAACTGAAGCTTTCTTT	CASSSGQGALTEAFF
12	TRBV7-9	NA	TRBJ1-2	NA	TGTGCCAGCAGCCCCGAGAACTATGGCTACACCTTC	CASSPENYGYTF
15	TRBV7-9	NA	TRBJ2-5	NA	TGTGCCAGCAGCCCTGCAAGCACCCCCGGAGGAGGTCGGCACTTC	CASSPASTPGGGRHF
12	TRBV27	TRBD1	TRBJ2-1	once	TGTGCCAGCAGTTTCCGGGACAGTGAGCAGTTCTTC	CASSFRDSEQFF
21	TRBV27	NA	TRBJ2-1	NA	TGTGCCAGCAGTTCCCAACCTGGGTGGAGCGGGCCGTTTTACTCCTACAATGAGCAGTTCTTC	CASSSQPGWSGPFYSYNEQFF
13	TRBV19	NA	TRBJ1-2	NA	TGTGCCAGTAGCCCCGGGACTGCCTATGGCTACACCTTC	CASSPGTAYGYTF
14	TRBV11-2	NA	TRBJ2-4	NA	TGTGCCAGCAGCTTAGGTGGGAGTTTGGACATTCAGTACTTC	CASSLGGSLDIQYF
15	TRBV5-6	NA	TRBJ1-2	few	TGTGCCAGCAGCTTAAGAAGCTTAATTTACTATGGCTACACCTTC	CASSLRSLIYYGYTF
15	TRBV6-1	NA	TRBJ1-6	NA	TGTGCCAGCAGGGAACAGGGTTTGCTTAATTCACCCCTCCACTTT	CASREQGLLNSPLHF
13	TRBV6-5	TRBD1	TRBJ1-2	NA	TGTGCCAGCAGTGCTGGACAGGGTCAAGGCTACACCTTC	CASSAGQGQGYTF
13	TRBV19	NA	TRBJ2-7	NA	TGTGCCAGTAGCCCTACGATCATATCCGAGCAGTACTTC	CASSPTIISEQYF
13	TRBV29-1	TRBD1	TRBJ1-4	NA	TGCAGCGCTCTGACAGGGATAGGTGAAAAACTGTTTTTT	CSALTGIGEKLFF
12	TRBV11-3	NA	TRBJ1-1	NA	TGTGCCAGCAGCCGGGGGGTCACTGAAGCTTTCTTT	CASSRGVTEAFF
14	TRBV5-5	TRBD1	TRBJ1-4	NA	TGTGCCAGCAGCTTGATGACAGGGAGTGAAAAACTGTTTTTT	CASSLMTGSEKLFF
15	TRBV6-5	TRBD1	TRBJ1-5	once	TGTGCCAGCAGCCAGGGGGCATATAGCAATCAGCCCCAGCATTTT	CASSQGAYSNQPQHF
12	TRBV7-7	NA	TRBJ2-1	NA	TGTGCCAGCAGCCCGGACTCATCTGAGCAGTTCTTC	CASSPDSSEQFF
12	TRBV19	TRBD1	TRBJ1-1	once	TGTGCCAGTGGGACAGCGAACACTGAAGCTTTCTTT	CASGTANTEAFF
15	TRBV5-8	TRBD2	TRBJ2-3	once	TGTGCCAGCAGCTCACTAGCGGGAGGGGCAGATACGCAGTATTTT	CASSSLAGGADTQYF
15	TRBV5-1	TRBD1	TRBJ1-2	NA	TGCGCCAGCAGCTTGGGACAGGGGAATCCAAGCGGCTACACCTTC	CASSLGQGNPSGYTF
16	TRBV18	NA	TRBJ2-1	NA	TGTGCCAGCTCACCAATGACAGGTTTCTCCTACAATGAGCAGTTCTTC	CASSPMTGFSYNEQFF
15	TRBV27	TRBD2	TRBJ2-5	once	TGTGCCAGCAGTAAACTAGCGGGAGGGATAGAGACCCAGTACTTC	CASSKLAGGIETQYF
14	TRBV18	NA	TRBJ1-1	NA	TGTGCCAGCTCACCACCGGGAGAGGCCACTGAAGCTTTCTTT	CASSPPGEATEAFF
14	TRBV27	TRBD1	TRBJ1-2	NA	TGTGCCAGCAGCCCGACAGGGGTGACCTATGGCTACACCTTC	CASSPTGVTYGYTF
16	TRBV19	TRBD2	TRBJ2-5	NA	TGTGCCAGCAGCCGTGGACTAGCGGGAGGTGGAGAGACCCAGTACTTC	CASSRGLAGGGETQYF
12	TRBV7-3	TRBD1	TRBJ2-7	NA	TGTGCCAGCAGCTGGACAGGGACCGAGCAGTACTTC	CASSWTGTEQYF
18	TRBV10-3	TRBD1	TRBJ1-1	NA	TGTGCCATCAGCCCACGGATCGGGCAGGGGGCGTCGGACACTGAAGCTTTCTTT	CAISPRIGQGASDTEAFF